These 14 T cell receptor beta chains share one sample of origin, sequenced in a study of T cell responses to AZD1222 COVID-19 vaccine. The repertoire was sequenced with immunoSEQ multiplex PCR; TCRdb's copy has only in-frame clones and lacks some. The sample holds over 120,000 clones; around 90% are singletons and the top ten take approximately 4.8%. The source material was peripheral blood, sampled on day 0 of AZD1222 vaccination. The receptors originated from an adult in good health.

The chain uses TRBV7-8 and TRBJ1-1, with D uncertain. In germline, CDR1 is SGHVS, CDR2 FQNEAQ. The CDR3 consists of 11 residues. The germline V and J ends were trimmed by 5 bases and 7 bases, with 8 bases remaining between them. The CDR3 region has the DNA TGTGCCAGCAGCCCTCAGCTTGAAGCTTTCTTT. Its protein is CASSPQLEAFF.

This rearrangement joins TRBV11-1 to TRBJ1-1, with D perhaps TRBD1 (5 bases). Germline-derived CDR1 and CDR2 are SGHAT and FQDESV (reference sequence). Trimming took 2 bases from V and 4 from J, leaving 11 bases between them. The CDR3 is made up of 14 amino acids. Here the CDR3 reads CASSLFEGRTEAFF. Here the CDR3 DNA reads TGTGCCAGCAGCTTATTTGAGGGACGCACTGAAGCTTTCTTT.

The chain has TRBV29-1 and TRBJ1-1; possibly TRBD1 for D (6 bases). CDR1 is SQVTM, CDR2 ANQGSEA, per germline. V was shortened by 6 bases and J by 4 bases, with 9 bases between the two germline ends. The CDR3 sequence is 11 residues long. Here the CDR3 reads CSVNRATEAFF. The CDR3 nucleotides are TGCAGCGTGAACAGGGCCACTGAAGCTTTCTTT.

This clone was seen just once. The chain links TRBV16 to TRBJ1-5; D ambiguous. Germline lookup yields CDR1 KGHSY and CDR2 FQNENV. Trimming pared 1 base from V and 4 bases from J, leaving 14 bases between. CDR3 length equals 16 residues. DNA for the CDR3: TGTGCCAGCAGCCAATTTGGCAGCCTTTCAAATCAGCCCCAGCATTTT. Translating it yields CASSQFGSLSNQPQHF. Full variable domain (missing parts from reference TRBV16 and TRBJ1-5): GEEVAQTPKHLVRGEGQKAKLYCAPIKGHSYVFWYQQVLKNEFKFLISFQNENVFDETGMPKERFSAKCLPNSPCSLEIQATKLEDSAVYFCASSQFGSLSNQPQHFGDGTRLSIL.

This rearrangement joins TRBV28 to TRBJ1-1; 9 positions agree with TRBD1. Trimming took 6 bases from V and 4 from J; bases not matched to a gene: 6. Germline CDR1 is MDHEN and CDR2 is SYDVKM. This CDR3 contains 14 residues. Here the CDR3 reads CASRAETGGTEAFF. The CDR3 DNA reads as TGTGCCAGCAGGGCCGAGACAGGGGGCACTGAAGCTTTCTTT. The full variable domain, with the rest looked up from reference TRBV28 and TRBJ1-1, is DVKVTQSSRYLVKRTGEKVFLECVQDMDHENMFWYRQDPGLGLRLIYFSYDVKMKEKGDIPEGYSVSREKKERFSLILESASTNQTSMYLCASRAETGGTEAFFGQGTRLTVV.

CDR3 sequence (DNA): TGTGCCAGCAGCCAAGATTGGGGCCGCACAGATACGCAGTATTTT. This gives the protein CASSQDWGRTDTQYF. The chain joins TRBV3-1 (or the pseudogene TRBV3-2) to TRBJ2-3, with D maybe TRBD1 (5 bases). Trimming cost V 0 bases and J 1 base, with 8 bases left between them. CDR1 LGHDT and CDR2 YNNKEL come from the germline V gene (reference sequence). The CDR3 is made up of 15 amino acids.

The chain has TRBV7-9 and TRBJ2-3, with D uncertain. The V gene lost 2 bases and the J gene lost 0 bases, with 6 bases spanning the gap. The CDR3 is made up of 14 amino acids. From germline, CDR1 is SEHNR and CDR2 FQNEAQ (reference sequence). CDR3 in amino acids: CASSLPYSTDTQYF. The CDR3 coding sequence is TGTGCCAGCAGCTTACCTTACAGCACAGATACGCAGTATTTT.

The chain's CDR3 is CASRTSGQGTSNEQFF. CDR3 sequence (DNA): TGTGCCAGTAGGACCAGTGGACAGGGGACTTCCAATGAGCAGTTCTTC. V is TRBV19 and J is TRBJ2-1; 9 bases agree with TRBD1. Trimming cost V 6 bases and J 6 bases; bases outside gene matches: 12. This CDR3 region has 16 residues. CDR1 LNHDA and CDR2 SQIVND come from the germline V gene (reference sequence).

Only one count was recorded for this clone. The chain uses TRBV3-1 (or the pseudogene TRBV3-2) and TRBJ2-5; D is undetermined. V lost 5 bases and J 8 bases, leaving 12 bases between the germline ends. Germline V gene data show CDR1 as LGHDT and CDR2 as YNNKEL (reference sequence). The CDR3 runs 12 residues. The chain's CDR3 is CASSIKLTTQYF. DNA for the CDR3: TGTGCCAGCAGCATAAAACTAACTACCCAGTACTTC.

This clone appeared a single time. The rearrangement uses TRBV6-5 and TRBJ1-1, with a weak D call TRBD1 (5 bases). Germline V gene data show CDR1 as MNHEY and CDR2 as SVGAGI. The CDR3 totals 15 residues. V lost 0 bases to trimming and J lost 6 bases, with 14 bases between them. CDR3 amino acids: CASSYSTIRGSEAFF. CDR3 nucleotides: TGTGCCAGCAGTTACTCGACGATACGGGGGTCTGAAGCTTTCTTT.

The gene calls are TRBV6-5 and TRBJ2-2, with D perhaps matching TRBD1 (5 bases). Germline V lookup: CDR1 MNHEY, CDR2 SVGAGI. V lost 6 bases to trimming and J lost 0 bases, with 11 bases between them. The CDR3 length is 15 residues. The CDR3 DNA reads TGTGCCAGCAGCCTACAGGTTTCGAACACCGGGGAGCTGTTTTTT. Its protein is CASSLQVSNTGELFF.

V gene TRBV6-1 combines with J gene TRBJ2-7; 10 bases fit TRBD2. The germline V gene has CDR1 MNHNS and CDR2 SASEGT. The J segment lost 2 bases and the V segment lost 0 bases, leaving 1 base of the junction unmatched. The CDR3 covers 15 residues. The CDR3 nucleotides read TGTGCCAGCAGTGAAGCGCTAGCGGGGGCCTACGAGCAGTACTTC. Protein sequence: CASSEALAGAYEQYF.

The chain employs TRBV15 and TRBJ2-3; D is perhaps TRBD1 or TRBD2 (5 bases each). The V and J ends lost 1 base and 2 bases respectively, with 10 bases between them. From germline, CDR1 is LNHNV and CDR2 YYDKDF (reference sequence). CDR3 length: 15 residues. CDR3 in DNA: TGTGCCACCAGCAGAGCGGGGCAGGCCACAGATACGCAGTATTTT. This encodes CATSRAGQATDTQYF.

V usage is TRBV6-1 and J usage is TRBJ1-3, with 8 bases that match TRBD1. The CDR3 runs 20 residues. The ends lost 3 bases at V and 1 base at J; junction bases unmatched: 17. CDR1 and CDR2 from the germline V gene are MNHNS and SASEGT. In DNA form, the CDR3 reads TGTGCCAGCAGTGATACTCTAGATTCCCGGGACAGGAGTTCTGGAAACACCATATATTTT. This codes for CASSDTLDSRDRSSGNTIYF.